This TCR beta chain was obtained from a study of blood T cell repertoires in COVID-19. Assay used: immunoSEQ multiplex PCR; TCRdb lists only in-frame clones, some missing. The sample holds 350,000 to 450,000 clones, 88% seen once. The specimen was PBMCs or T cells enriched from blood (not recorded which). The receptor was derived from a woman in her late teens or twenties who had been exposed to COVID-19.

The CDR3 nucleotides read TGTGCCAGCAGCAAATACATGGGGGGGGCCCTCCAAGAGACCCAGTACTTC. It translates to CASSKYMGGALQETQYF. The rearrangement joins TRBV5-5 to TRBJ2-5; possible D gene TRBD2, 7 bases. CDR1 and CDR2 from the germline V gene are SGHKS and YYEKEE (reference sequence). The CDR3 contains 17 residues. The V gene lost 4 bases and the J gene lost 1 base, with 20 bases spanning the gap.